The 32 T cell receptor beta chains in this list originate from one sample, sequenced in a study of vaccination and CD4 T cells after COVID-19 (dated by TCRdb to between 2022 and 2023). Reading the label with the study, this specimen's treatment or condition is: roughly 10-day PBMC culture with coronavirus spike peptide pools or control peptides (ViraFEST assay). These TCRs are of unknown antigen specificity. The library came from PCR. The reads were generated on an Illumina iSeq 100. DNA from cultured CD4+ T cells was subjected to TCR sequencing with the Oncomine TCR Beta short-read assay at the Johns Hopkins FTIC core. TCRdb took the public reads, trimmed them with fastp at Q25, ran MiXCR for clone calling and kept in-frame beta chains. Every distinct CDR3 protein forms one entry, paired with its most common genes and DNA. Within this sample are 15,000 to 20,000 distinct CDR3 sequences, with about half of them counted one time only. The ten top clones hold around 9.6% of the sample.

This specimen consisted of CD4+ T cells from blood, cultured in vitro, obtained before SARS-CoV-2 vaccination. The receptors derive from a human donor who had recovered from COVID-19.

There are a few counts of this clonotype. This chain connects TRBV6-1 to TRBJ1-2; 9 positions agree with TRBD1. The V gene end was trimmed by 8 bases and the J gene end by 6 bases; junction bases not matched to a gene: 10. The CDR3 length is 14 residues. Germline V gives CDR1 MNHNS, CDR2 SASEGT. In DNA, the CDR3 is TGTGCCAGCCGGAAGGGACAGGGATGGAATGGCTACACCTTC. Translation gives CASRKGQGWNGYTF.

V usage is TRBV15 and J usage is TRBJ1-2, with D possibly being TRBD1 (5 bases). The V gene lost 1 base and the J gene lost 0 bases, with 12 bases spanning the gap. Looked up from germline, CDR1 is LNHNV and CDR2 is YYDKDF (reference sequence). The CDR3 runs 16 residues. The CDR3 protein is CATSRGPGPANYGYTF. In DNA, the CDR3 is TGTGCCACCAGCAGAGGGCCGGGACCCGCTAACTATGGCTACACCTTC.

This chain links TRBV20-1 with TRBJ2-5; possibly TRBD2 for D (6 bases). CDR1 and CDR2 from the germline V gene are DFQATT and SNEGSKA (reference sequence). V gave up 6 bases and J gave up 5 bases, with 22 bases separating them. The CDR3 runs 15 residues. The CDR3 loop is CSAPSPRGIRETQYF. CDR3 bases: TGCAGTGCCCCAAGCCCTCGGGGGATTCGGGAGACCCAGTACTTC.

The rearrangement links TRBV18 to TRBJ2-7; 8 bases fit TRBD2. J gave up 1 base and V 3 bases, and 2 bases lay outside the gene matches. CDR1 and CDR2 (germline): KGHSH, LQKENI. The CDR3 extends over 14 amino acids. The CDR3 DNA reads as TGTGCCAGCTCACCGCAGCGGGAGTCCTACGAGCAGTACTTC. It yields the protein CASSPQRESYEQYF.

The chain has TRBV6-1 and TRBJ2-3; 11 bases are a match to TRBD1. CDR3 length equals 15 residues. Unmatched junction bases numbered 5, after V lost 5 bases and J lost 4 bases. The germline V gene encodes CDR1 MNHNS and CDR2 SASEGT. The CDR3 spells CASSNRDRGADTQYF. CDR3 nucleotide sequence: TGTGCCAGCAGTAACCGGGACAGGGGGGCAGATACGCAGTATTTT.

CDR3 sequence reads: CASSFSGTGIGETQYF. CDR3 DNA: TGTGCCAGCAGCTTTAGCGGGACAGGAATCGGGGAGACCCAGTACTTC. The chain joins TRBV7-9 to TRBJ2-5; D may match TRBD1 or TRBD2 (8 bases each). This CDR3 has 16 residues. Looked up from germline, CDR1 is SEHNR and CDR2 is FQNEAQ (reference sequence). V lost 3 bases and J lost 5, with 19 bases in between.

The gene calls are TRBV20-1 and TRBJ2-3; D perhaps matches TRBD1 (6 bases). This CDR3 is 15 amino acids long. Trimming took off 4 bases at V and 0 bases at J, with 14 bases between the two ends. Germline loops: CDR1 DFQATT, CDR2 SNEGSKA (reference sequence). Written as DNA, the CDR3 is TGCAGTGCTACTATGACAGGCGAGAGCACAGATACGCAGTATTTT. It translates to CSATMTGESTDTQYF.

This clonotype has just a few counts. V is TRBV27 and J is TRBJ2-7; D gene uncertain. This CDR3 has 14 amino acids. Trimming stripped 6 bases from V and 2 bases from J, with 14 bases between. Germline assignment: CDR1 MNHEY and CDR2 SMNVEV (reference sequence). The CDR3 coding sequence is TGTGCCAGCAGCCATAAGCAGAGCCCCTACGAGCAGTACTTC. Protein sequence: CASSHKQSPYEQYF.

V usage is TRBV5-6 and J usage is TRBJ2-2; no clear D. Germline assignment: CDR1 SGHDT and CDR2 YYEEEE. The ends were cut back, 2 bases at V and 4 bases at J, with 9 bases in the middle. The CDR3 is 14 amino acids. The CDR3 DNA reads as TGTGCCAGCAGCTTTCGTTGGGCCACCGGGGAGCTGTTTTTT. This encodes CASSFRWATGELFF.

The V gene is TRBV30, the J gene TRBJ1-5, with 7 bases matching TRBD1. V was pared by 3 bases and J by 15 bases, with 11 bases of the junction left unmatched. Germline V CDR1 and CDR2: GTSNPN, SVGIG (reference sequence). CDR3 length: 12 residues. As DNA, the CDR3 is TGTGCCTGGAGCCCTTCTTCAGGGGGGTTGCATTTT. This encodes CAWSPSSGGLHF. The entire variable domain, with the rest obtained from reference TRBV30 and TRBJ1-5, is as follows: SQTIHQWPATLVQPVGSPLSLECTVEGTSNPNLYWYRQAAGRGLQLLFYSVGIGQISSEVPQNLSASRPQDRQFILSSKKLLLSDSGFYLCAWSPSSGGLHFGDGTRLSIL.

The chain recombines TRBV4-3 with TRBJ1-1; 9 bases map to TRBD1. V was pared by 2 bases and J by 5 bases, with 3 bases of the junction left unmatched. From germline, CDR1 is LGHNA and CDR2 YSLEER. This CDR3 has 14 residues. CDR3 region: CASSQLQGATEAFF. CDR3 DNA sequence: TGCGCCAGCAGCCAACTACAGGGGGCTACTGAAGCTTTCTTT.

The CDR3 spells CASTPGQGTDTQYF. The CDR3 DNA reads as TGTGCCAGCACCCCGGGACAGGGAACAGATACGCAGTATTTT. The gene calls are TRBV7-2 and TRBJ2-3; 9 nucleotides match TRBD1. The CDR3 spans 14 residues. Germline loops: CDR1 SGHTA, CDR2 FQGNSA. The V segment lost 7 bases and the J segment 3 bases; nucleotides outside the gene matches: 5.

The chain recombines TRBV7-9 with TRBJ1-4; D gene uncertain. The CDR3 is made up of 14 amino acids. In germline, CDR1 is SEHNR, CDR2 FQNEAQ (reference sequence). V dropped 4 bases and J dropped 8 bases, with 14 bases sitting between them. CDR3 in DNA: TGTGCCAGCAGCTCTCCCCCTACAGACGAAAAACTGTTTTTT. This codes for CASSSPPTDEKLFF.

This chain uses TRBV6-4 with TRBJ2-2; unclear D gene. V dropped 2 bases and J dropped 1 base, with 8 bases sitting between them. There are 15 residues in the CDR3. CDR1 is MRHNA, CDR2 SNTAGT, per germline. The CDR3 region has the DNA TGTGCCAGCAGTGACGGCACCAGGAACACCGGGGAGCTGTTTTTT. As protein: CASSDGTRNTGELFF.

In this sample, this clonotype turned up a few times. CDR3 region: CASSLGRDRTYEQYF. The CDR3 bases are TGTGCCAGCAGCTTAGGTCGGGACAGAACCTACGAGCAGTACTTC. The chain combines TRBV7-8 with TRBJ2-7; 7 positions match TRBD1. The CDR3 extends over 15 amino acids. Germline V gene sequence: CDR1 SGHVS, CDR2 FQNEAQ. Trimming cost V 1 base and J 2 bases; bases outside gene matches: 5.

CDR3 amino acids: CSARALGTGGLAGSGAPSTDTQYF. The CDR3 nucleotides are TGCAGTGCTAGGGCCCTCGGGACAGGTGGACTAGCGGGGTCAGGGGCTCCTAGCACAGATACGCAGTATTTT. The chain recombines TRBV20-1 with TRBJ2-3; 12 nucleotides match TRBD2. Unmatched junction bases numbered 28, after V lost 3 bases and J lost 0 bases. This CDR3 has 24 residues. Germline V gene data show CDR1 as DFQATT and CDR2 as SNEGSKA (reference sequence).

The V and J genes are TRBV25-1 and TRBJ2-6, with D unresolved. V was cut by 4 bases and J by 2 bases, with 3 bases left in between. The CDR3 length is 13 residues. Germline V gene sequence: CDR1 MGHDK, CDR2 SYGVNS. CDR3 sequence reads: CASSGTGANVLTF. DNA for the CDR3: TGTGCCAGCAGTGGGACTGGGGCCAACGTCCTGACTTTC.

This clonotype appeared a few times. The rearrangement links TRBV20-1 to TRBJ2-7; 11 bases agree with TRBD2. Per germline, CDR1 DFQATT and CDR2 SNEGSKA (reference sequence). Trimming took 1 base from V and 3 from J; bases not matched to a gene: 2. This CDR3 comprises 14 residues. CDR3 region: CSARVTSGIYEQYF. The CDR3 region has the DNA TGCAGTGCTAGAGTGACTAGCGGGATCTACGAGCAGTACTTC.

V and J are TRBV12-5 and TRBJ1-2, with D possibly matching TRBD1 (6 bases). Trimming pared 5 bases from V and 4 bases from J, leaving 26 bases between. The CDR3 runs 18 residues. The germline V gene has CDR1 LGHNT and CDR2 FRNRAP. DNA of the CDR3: TGTGCTAGTGGTACCCGAAGGGGGGGCAACAGCGTAGCCTATGGCTACACCTTC. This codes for CASGTRRGGNSVAYGYTF.

This CDR3 reads CASSMGGWYGYTF. The CDR3 bases are TGCGCCAGCAGCATGGGGGGGTGGTATGGCTACACCTTC. This chain connects TRBV5-1 to TRBJ1-2; possible D gene TRBD1, 5 bases. CDR1 and CDR2 from the germline V gene are SGHRS and YFSETQ. The CDR3 length is 13 residues. V was pared by 4 bases and J by 5 bases, with 12 bases between.

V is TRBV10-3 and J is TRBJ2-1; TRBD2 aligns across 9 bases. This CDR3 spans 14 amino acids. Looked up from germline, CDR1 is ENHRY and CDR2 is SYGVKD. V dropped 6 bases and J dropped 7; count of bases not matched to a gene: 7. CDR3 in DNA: TGTGCCATCAGCCGTATAGCGGGAGAGAATGAGCAGTTCTTC. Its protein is CAISRIAGENEQFF.

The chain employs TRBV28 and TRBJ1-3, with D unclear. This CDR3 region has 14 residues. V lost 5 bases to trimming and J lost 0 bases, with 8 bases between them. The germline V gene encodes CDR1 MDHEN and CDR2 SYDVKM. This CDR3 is CASSPLTSGNTIYF. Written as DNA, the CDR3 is TGTGCCAGCAGTCCCCTAACCTCTGGAAACACCATATATTTT.

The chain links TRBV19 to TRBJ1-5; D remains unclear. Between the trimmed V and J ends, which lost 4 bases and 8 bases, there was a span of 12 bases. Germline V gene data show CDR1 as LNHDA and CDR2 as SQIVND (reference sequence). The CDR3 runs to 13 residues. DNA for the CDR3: TGTGCCAGTAGTACGATGCGGTCCGAGCCCCAGCATTTT. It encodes CASSTMRSEPQHF.

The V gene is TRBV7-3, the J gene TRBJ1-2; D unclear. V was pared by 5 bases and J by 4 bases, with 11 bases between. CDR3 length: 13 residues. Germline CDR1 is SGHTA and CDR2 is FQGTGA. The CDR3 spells CASSLGPSYGYTF. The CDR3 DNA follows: TGTGCCAGCAGCCTTGGACCCTCCTATGGCTACACCTTC.

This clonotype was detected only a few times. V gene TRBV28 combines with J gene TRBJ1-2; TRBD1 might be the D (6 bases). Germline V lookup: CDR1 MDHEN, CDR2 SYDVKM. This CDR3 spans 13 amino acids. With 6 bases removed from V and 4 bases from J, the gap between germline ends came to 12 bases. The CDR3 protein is CASRLDSTYGYTF. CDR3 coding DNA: TGTGCCAGCAGATTGGACAGTACCTATGGCTACACCTTC.

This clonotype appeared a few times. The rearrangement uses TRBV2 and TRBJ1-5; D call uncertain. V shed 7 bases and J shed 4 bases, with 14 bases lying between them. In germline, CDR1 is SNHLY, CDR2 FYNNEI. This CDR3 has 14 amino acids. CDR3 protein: CASKGLGPNQPQHF. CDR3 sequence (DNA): TGTGCCAGCAAGGGTTTAGGCCCGAATCAGCCCCAGCATTTT.

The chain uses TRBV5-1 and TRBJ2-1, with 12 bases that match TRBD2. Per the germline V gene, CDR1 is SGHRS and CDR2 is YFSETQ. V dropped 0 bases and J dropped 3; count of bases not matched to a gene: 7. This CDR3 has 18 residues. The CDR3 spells CASSLARTSGTYYNEQFF. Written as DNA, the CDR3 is TGCGCCAGCAGCTTGGCCCGGACTAGCGGGACTTACTACAATGAGCAGTTCTTC.

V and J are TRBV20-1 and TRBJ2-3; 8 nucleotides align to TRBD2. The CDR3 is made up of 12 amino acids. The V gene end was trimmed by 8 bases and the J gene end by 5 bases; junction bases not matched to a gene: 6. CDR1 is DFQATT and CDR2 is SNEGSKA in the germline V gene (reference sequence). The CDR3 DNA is TGCAGTACAGCGGGAGTTGGAGATACGCAGTATTTT. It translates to CSTAGVGDTQYF.

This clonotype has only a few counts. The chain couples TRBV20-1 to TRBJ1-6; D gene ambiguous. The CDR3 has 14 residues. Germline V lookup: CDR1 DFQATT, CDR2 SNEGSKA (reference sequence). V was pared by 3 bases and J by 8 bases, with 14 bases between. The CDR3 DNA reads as TGCAGTGCTAGTTTAACCCAGGAATATTCACCCCTCCACTTT. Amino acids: CSASLTQEYSPLHF.

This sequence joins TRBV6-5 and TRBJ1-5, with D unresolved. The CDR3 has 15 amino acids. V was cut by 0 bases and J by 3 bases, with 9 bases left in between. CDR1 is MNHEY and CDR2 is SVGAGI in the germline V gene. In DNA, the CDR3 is TGTGCCAGCAGTTACTCAGCAGGAGACAATCAGCCCCAGCATTTT. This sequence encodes CASSYSAGDNQPQHF.

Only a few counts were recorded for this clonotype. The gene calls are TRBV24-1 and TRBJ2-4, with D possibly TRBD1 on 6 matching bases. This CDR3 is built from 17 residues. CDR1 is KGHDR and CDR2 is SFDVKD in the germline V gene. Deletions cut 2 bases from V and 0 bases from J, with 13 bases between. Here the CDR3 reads CATSDSEGDLAKNIQYF. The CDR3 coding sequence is TGTGCCACCAGTGATTCTGAGGGGGATTTAGCCAAAAACATTCAGTACTTC.

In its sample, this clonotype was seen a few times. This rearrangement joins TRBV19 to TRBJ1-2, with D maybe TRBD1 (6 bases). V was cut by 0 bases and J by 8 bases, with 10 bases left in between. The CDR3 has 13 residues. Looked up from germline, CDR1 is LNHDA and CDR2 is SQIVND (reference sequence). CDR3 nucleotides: TGTGCCAGTAGTATAGATACACAGGGAGGCTACACCTTC. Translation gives CASSIDTQGGYTF.